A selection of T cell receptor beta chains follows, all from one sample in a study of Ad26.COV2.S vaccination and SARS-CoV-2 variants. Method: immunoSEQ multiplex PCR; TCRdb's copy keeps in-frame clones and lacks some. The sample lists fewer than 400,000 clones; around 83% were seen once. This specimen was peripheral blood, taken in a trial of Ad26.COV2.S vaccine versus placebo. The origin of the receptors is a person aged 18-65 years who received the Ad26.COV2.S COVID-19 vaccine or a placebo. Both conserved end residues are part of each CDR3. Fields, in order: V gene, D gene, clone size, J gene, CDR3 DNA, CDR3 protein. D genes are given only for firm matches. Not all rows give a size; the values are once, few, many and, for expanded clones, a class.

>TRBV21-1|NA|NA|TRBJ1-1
TGTGCCAGCAATCTTGACCCAGGCGGCACTGAAGCTTTCTTT
CASNLDPGGTEAFF
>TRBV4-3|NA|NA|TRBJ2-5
TGCGCCAGCAGCCGAGGTACAGGGCAAGAGACCCAGTACTTC
CASSRGTGQETQYF
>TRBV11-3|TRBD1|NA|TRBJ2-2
TGTGCCAGCAGCCGCTTTTTCAGGACAGGGAACACCGGGGAGCTGTTTTTT
CASSRFFRTGNTGELFF
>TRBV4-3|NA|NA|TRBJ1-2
TGCGCCAGCAGCCATTCTCCTCAGGGCGGGAGCTACTCCTTC
CASSHSPQGGSYSF
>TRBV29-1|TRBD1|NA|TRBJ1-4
TGCAGCGTTTCAACAGGGGGCGGGAATGAAAAACTGTTTTTT
CSVSTGGGNEKLFF
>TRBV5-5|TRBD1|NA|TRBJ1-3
TGTGCCAGCAGCTTCTACAGGGGGGAAAACTCTGGAAACACCATATATTTT
CASSFYRGENSGNTIYF
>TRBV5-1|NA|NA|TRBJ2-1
TGCGCCAGCAGCTTGGGAAGCGACAATGAGCAGTTCTTC
CASSLGSDNEQFF
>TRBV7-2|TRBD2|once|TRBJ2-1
TGTGCCAGCAGCTTGACCGGGACTAGCCCCTACAATGAGCAGTTCTTC
CASSLTGTSPYNEQFF
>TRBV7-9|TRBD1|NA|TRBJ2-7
TGTGCCAGCAGCTTTAGGGGACAGGGGCTGTACGAGCAGTACTTC
CASSFRGQGLYEQYF
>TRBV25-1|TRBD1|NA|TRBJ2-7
TGTGCCAGCCGATCGACAGGGGGCCGCGAGCAGTACTTC
CASRSTGGREQYF
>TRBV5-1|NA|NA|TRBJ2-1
TGCGCCAGCAGCTTGGGACACCCGGCCTACAATGAGCAGTTCTTC
CASSLGHPAYNEQFF
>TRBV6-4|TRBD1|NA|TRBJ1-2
TGTGCCAGCAGTGGCCGGACAGGGACTCTTGTCTACACCTTC
CASSGRTGTLVYTF
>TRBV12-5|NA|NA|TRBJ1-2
TGTGCTAGTGAGGGGGAATCTTATGGCTACACCTTC
CASEGESYGYTF
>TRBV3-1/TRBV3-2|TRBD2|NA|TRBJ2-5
TGTGCCAGCAGTATCTTAGCGGGAGTGGGAGAGACCCAGTACTTC
CASSILAGVGETQYF
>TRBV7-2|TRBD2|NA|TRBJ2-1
TGTGCCAGCAGTCGATCATCTAGCGGGGGAGGTCGGGAGCAGTTCTTC
CASSRSSSGGGREQFF
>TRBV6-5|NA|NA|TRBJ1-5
TGTGCCAGCAGGGGGGGAAATCAGCCCCAGCATTTT
CASRGGNQPQHF
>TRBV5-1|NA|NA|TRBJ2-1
TGCGCCAGCAGCCTCCCGGGGGCAGGGGTCTACAATGAGCAGTTCTTC
CASSLPGAGVYNEQFF
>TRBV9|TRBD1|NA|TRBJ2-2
TGTGCCAGCAGGTCCGGGACAGGGTTCACCGGGGAGCTGTTTTTT
CASRSGTGFTGELFF
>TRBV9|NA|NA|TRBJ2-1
TGTGCCAGCAGCGTAGAGGGACTGGTCTCCTACAATGAGCAGTTCTTC
CASSVEGLVSYNEQFF
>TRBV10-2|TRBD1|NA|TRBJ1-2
TGCGCCAGCAGCCCTGGGACAGGGCCCGGCTACACCTTC
CASSPGTGPGYTF
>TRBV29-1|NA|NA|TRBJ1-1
TGCAGCGTTGAATCCCGGACGAACACTGAAGCTTTCTTT
CSVESRTNTEAFF
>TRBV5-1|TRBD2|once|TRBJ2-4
TGCGCCCGCAGCACCGGGACTAGCGGGGGGGCGGGCATTCAGTACTTC
CARSTGTSGGAGIQYF
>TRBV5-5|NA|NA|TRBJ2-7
TGTGCCAGCAGCCAAACAGGGGCGGGGGACTACGAGCAGTACTTC
CASSQTGAGDYEQYF
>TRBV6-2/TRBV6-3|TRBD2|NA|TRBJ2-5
TGTGCCAGCAGTCGTAGACTAGCGGGGCCCCAAGAGACCCAGTACTTC
CASSRRLAGPQETQYF
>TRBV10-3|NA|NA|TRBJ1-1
TGTGCCATCAGTTCTCAGGGACCGAACACTGAAGCTTTCTTT
CAISSQGPNTEAFF
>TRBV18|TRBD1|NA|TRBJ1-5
TGTGCCAGCTCACCCTCACGGGGACAGGGAACGGAGCCCCAGCATTTT
CASSPSRGQGTEPQHF
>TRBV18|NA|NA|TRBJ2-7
TGTGCCAGCTCACCACAGGGGGGTGCTACCTCCTACGAGCAGTACTTC
CASSPQGGATSYEQYF
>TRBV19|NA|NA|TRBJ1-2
TGTGCCAGTAGTGACGTCGGTGGGGGTTATGGCTACACCTTC
CASSDVGGGYGYTF
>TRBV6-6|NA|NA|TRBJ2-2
TGTGCCAGCAGGAGATACAGTGGAAACACCGGGGAGCTGTTTTTT
CASRRYSGNTGELFF
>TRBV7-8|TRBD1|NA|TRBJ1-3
TGTGCCAGCAGCCTAATGACAGGGGGCCGCTCTGGAAACACCATATATTTT
CASSLMTGGRSGNTIYF
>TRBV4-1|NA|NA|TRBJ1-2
TGCGCCAGCAGTAGGGGAAGGGGATACACCTTC
CASSRGRGYTF
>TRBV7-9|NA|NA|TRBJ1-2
TGTGCCAGCAGCTTAACGATGGTTACGGACTATGGCTACACCTTC
CASSLTMVTDYGYTF
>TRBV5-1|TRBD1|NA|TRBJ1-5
TGCGCCAGCAGCGAAGGACAGGACCATCAGCCCCAGCATTTT
CASSEGQDHQPQHF
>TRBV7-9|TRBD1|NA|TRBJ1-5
TGTGCCAGCAGGCCAACGTCATTCGGGACAGGGGGGTTTCAGCCCCAGCATTTT
CASRPTSFGTGGFQPQHF
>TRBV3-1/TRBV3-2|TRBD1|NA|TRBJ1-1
TGTGCCAGCAGCCACCGGGACAGGGACACTGAAGCTTTCTTT
CASSHRDRDTEAFF
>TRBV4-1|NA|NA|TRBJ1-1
TGCGCCAGCAGCCAGGACCAGCAGACGGCAGCTTTCTTT
CASSQDQQTAAFF
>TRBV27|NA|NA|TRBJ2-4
TGTGCCAGCAGTTCGACCAGGGGGGCGACCAAAAACATTCAGTACTTC
CASSSTRGATKNIQYF
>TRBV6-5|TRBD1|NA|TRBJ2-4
TGTGCCAGCAGTTATATCCCGACAGGGCGAGGGTTAATTCAGTACTTC
CASSYIPTGRGLIQYF
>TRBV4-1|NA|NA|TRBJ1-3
TGCGCCAGCAGCCTACGGACGGACTCTGGAAACACCATATATTTT
CASSLRTDSGNTIYF
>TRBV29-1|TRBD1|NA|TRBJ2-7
TGCAGCGTGGCGACCGGGACAGGGACCTACGAGCAGTACTTC
CSVATGTGTYEQYF
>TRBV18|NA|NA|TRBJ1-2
TGTGCCAGCTCTGAACAGGGTACCAACTATGGCTACACCTTC
CASSEQGTNYGYTF
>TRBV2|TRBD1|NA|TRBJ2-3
TGTGCCAGCAAGGGACAGGGGACAGATACGCAGTATTTT
CASKGQGTDTQYF
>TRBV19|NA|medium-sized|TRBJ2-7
TGTGCCAGTAGTATTGGGCTCGACGGCTCCTACGAGCAGTACTTC
CASSIGLDGSYEQYF
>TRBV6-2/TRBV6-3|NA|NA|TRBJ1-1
TGTGCCAGCAGTTTCACCCAGAACACTGAAGCTTTCTTT
CASSFTQNTEAFF
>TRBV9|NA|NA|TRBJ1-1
TGTGCCAGCAGCGTAGAGGTGAACACTGAAGCTTTCTTT
CASSVEVNTEAFF
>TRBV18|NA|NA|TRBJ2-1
TGTGCCAGCTCACCACCCGGCGGCAATGAGCAGTTCTTC
CASSPPGGNEQFF
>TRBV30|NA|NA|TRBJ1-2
TGTGCCTGGAGTGTAATAGGGGGAAGGGGATATGGCTACACCTTC
CAWSVIGGRGYGYTF
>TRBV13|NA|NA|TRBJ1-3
TGTGCCAGCAGCCCCAGCGTGTCGGGAAACACCATATATTTT
CASSPSVSGNTIYF
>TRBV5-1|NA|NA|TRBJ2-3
TGCGCCAGCAGCCCCGGTAAGCCCACAGATACGCAGTATTTT
CASSPGKPTDTQYF
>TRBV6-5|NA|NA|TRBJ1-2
TGTGCCAGCAGTTACGGGGCGATCGGTGGCTACACCTTC
CASSYGAIGGYTF
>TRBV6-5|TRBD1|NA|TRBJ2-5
TGTGCCAGCAGTTTGGGACAGTACCAAGAGACCCAGTACTTC
CASSLGQYQETQYF
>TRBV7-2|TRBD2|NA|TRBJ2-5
TGTGCCAGCACCCTCGGTTTAGCGGGGTCCCAAGAGACCCAGTACTTC
CASTLGLAGSQETQYF